Following are 7 T cell receptor beta chains from one sample sequenced in a study of OX40 agonist ivuxolimab in advanced cancers. Receptor amplification or capture employed the immunoSEQ multiplex PCR assay. The table was pulled from immuneACCESS by TCRdb, which kept in-frame rearrangements only. Such tables lose some clones; where checked, under half of the loss comes from unresolved V genes, and the rest has no known cause. This sample has 30,000 or so clones in its table, and approximately 90% of those were observed once. The top ten constitute approximately 22% of the sample. This sample comprised CD4+ or CD8+ T cells sorted from blood, obtained in a trial of the OX40 agonist ivuxolimab. Receptors were obtained from an adult with an advanced solid tumor such as melanoma, head and neck, liver or kidney cancer.

The table lists this clone with a count of one. The chain recombines TRBV7-8 with TRBJ2-2; D not certain. Germline CDR1 SGHVS, CDR2 FQNEAQ. Trimming shortened V by 11 bases and J by 5 bases, and 9 bases separated the two germline ends. The CDR3 has 11 residues. The CDR3 DNA is TGTGCCGCCCAGACGACCGGGGAGCTGTTTTTT. Protein sequence: CAAQTTGELFF.

This chain links TRBV7-2 with TRBJ1-1; tentatively, D is TRBD1 (6 bases). In germline, CDR1 is SGHTA, CDR2 FQGNSA. Trimming removed 5 bases at V and 0 bases at J, with 22 bases between. The CDR3 consists of 18 residues. CDR3 sequence reads: CASSSSGGLGPLNTEAFF. CDR3 in DNA: TGTGCCAGCAGCAGTTCCGGGGGCCTGGGGCCCCTGAACACTGAAGCTTTCTTT.

This clone was counted a single time. The gene calls are TRBV6-1 and TRBJ2-7, with 10 positions matching TRBD1. This CDR3 is built from 13 residues. In germline, CDR1 is MNHNS, CDR2 SASEGT. V trimming: 6 bases; J trimming: 4 bases; junction bases outside the gene matches: 3. The CDR3 reads CASRDRGSYEQYF. CDR3 coding DNA: TGTGCCAGCAGGGACAGGGGGTCGTACGAGCAGTACTTC.

J is TRBJ1-5 and V is TRBV28; a possible D gene is TRBD1 (5 bases). Trimming stripped 4 bases from V and 4 bases from J, with 17 bases between. The length of the CDR3 is 16 residues. From germline, CDR1 is MDHEN and CDR2 SYDVKM. CDR3 bases: TGTGCCAGCAGTTGGGGACCCCGTGAAGGTAATCAGCCCCAGCATTTT. It yields the protein CASSWGPREGNQPQHF.

J is TRBJ1-5 and V is TRBV19, with a possible D match to TRBD1 (6 bases). The CDR3 is 15 residues long. V lost 9 bases to trimming and J lost 1 base, with 16 bases between them. The V gene's germline CDR1 is LNHDA and CDR2 SQIVND (reference sequence). CDR3 in DNA: TGTGCCAGCGCGACCTACAGGGAGAGCAATCAGCCCCAGCATTTT. Its protein is CASATYRESNQPQHF.

The rearrangement links TRBV4-2 to TRBJ2-3; 9 positions agree with TRBD1. The V segment lost 6 bases and the J segment 6 bases; nucleotides outside the gene matches: 16. The CDR3 has 17 amino acids. The V gene's germline CDR1 is LGHNA and CDR2 YNFKEQ. The CDR3 loop is CASRGRITGGAYDTQYF. The CDR3 coding sequence is TGTGCCAGCAGGGGTAGAATCACAGGGGGCGCTTACGATACGCAGTATTTT.

The chain uses TRBV19 and TRBJ2-3; TRBD2 agrees at 12 bases. CDR3 length equals 15 residues. The V segment lost 3 bases and the J segment 6 bases; nucleotides outside the gene matches: 4. In germline, CDR1 is LNHDA, CDR2 SQIVND (reference sequence). The CDR3 loop is CASSIATSGRDTQYF. CDR3 nucleotide sequence: TGTGCCAGTAGTATCGCAACTAGCGGGAGGGATACGCAGTATTTT.